A single sample gave rise to the 2 T cell receptor beta chains below, sequenced in a study of spatial heterogeneity in lung cancer. The time point was: sample taken at primary tumor resection. Via MiXCR, TCRdb re-called the 5' RACE reads, giving one row per CDR3 protein. The sample has tens of thousands of distinct CDR3 sequences, 7.5% seen once. The sample consisted of PBMCs, taken at surgery. The receptors were sampled from a male donor with early-stage non-small cell lung cancer.

This clonotype was counted ten times or more. The rearrangement links TRBV29-1 to TRBJ2-2; TRBD2 agrees at 12 bases. V gave up 4 bases and J gave up 6 bases; unmatched junction bases: 9. Germline lookup yields CDR1 SQVTM and CDR2 ANQGSEA. The CDR3 runs 16 residues. The CDR3 DNA sequence: TGCAGCGTTGGAAAGTCTAGCGGGAGGGGCTCCGGGGAGCTGTTTTTT. This sequence encodes CSVGKSSGRGSGELFF.

There are a few counts of this clonotype. CDR3 region: CASSGTVNTGELFF. The CDR3 DNA reads TGTGCCAGCAGTGGGACGGTGAACACCGGGGAGCTGTTTTTT. The chain joins TRBV2 to TRBJ2-2; D not resolved. CDR1 and CDR2 from the germline V gene are SNHLY and FYNNEI. CDR3 length: 14 residues. The ends were cut back, 4 bases at V and 1 base at J, with 7 bases in the middle.